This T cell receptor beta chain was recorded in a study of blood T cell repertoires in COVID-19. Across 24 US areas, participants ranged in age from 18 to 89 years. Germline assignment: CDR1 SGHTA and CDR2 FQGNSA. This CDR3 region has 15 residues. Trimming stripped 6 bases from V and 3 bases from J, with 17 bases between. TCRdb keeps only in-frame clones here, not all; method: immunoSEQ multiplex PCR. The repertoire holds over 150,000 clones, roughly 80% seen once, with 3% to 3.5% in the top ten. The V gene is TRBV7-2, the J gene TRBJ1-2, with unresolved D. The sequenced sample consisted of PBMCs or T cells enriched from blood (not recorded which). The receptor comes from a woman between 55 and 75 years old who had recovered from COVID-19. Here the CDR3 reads CASRPQSSLDYGYTF. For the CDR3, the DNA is TGTGCCAGCAGACCACAGTCTTCTCTTGACTATGGCTACACCTTC.